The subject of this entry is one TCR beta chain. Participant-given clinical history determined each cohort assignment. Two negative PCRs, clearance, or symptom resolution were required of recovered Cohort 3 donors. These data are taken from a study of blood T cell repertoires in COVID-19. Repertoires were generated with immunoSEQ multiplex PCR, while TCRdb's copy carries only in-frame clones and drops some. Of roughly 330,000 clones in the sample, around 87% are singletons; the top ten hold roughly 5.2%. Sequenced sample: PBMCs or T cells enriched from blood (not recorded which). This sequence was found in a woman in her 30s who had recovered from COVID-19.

The CDR3, as DNA: TGTGCCAGCCGCGGGTTAGGGTCCTACAATGAGCAGTTCTTC. Protein product: CASRGLGSYNEQFF. The chain has TRBV27 and TRBJ2-1; D perhaps matches TRBD2 (5 bases). V gave up 8 bases and J gave up 1 base, with 12 bases separating them. The CDR3 sequence is 14 residues long. Per the germline V gene, CDR1 is MNHEY and CDR2 is SMNVEV (reference sequence).